The sequence of this T cell receptor beta chain was determined in a study of T cell responses to AZD1222 COVID-19 vaccine. Study in general: Doses given second, at about 4 or about 12 weeks, were pooled.

General study results and limits: Nearly half of spike-specific TCRs reportedly go after variant regions that carry no mutations. Along spike, vaccine-associated CD4 TCRs were found throughout, with dominance at 160-218 and 743-854.

TCRdb's copy holds only in-frame clones and misses some; the assay was immunoSEQ multiplex PCR. The data hold 100,000 to 150,000 clones, with roughly 91% observed a single time. The CDR3 has 11 amino acids. Trimming removed 3 bases from V and 5 bases from J, with 5 bases in between. Germline V gene sequence: CDR1 MNHEY, CDR2 SMNVEV (reference sequence). Concerning this clone itself: Its antigen is undetermined.

The V gene is TRBV27, the J gene TRBJ2-7; D gene ambiguous. The source of this sequence is an adult in good health. The sample in question was peripheral blood, obtained on day 0 of AZD1222 vaccination. CDR3 in DNA: TGTGCCAGCAGTTTTCAGGACGAGCAGTACTTC. Its protein product is CASSFQDEQYF.